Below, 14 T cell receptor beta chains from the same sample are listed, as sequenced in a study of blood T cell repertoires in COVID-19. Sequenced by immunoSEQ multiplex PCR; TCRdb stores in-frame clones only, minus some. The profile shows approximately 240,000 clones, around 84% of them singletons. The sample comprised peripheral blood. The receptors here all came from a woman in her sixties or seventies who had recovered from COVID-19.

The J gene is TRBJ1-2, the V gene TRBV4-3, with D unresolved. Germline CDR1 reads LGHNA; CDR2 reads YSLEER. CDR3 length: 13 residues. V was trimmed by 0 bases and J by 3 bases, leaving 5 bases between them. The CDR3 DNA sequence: TGCGCCAGCAGCCAAGACGGGGACTATGGCTACACCTTC. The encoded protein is CASSQDGDYGYTF.

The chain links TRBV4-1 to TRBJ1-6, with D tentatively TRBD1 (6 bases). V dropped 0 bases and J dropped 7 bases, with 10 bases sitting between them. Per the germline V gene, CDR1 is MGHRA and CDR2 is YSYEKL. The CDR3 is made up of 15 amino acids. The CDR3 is CASSQDTGYNSPLHF. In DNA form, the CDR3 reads TGCGCCAGCAGCCAAGATACAGGGTACAATTCACCCCTCCACTTT.

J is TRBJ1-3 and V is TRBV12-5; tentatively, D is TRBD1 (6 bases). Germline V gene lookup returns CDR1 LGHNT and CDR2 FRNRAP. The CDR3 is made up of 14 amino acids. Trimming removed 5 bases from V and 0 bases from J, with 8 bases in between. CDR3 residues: CASGRDNSGNTIYF. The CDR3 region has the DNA TGTGCTAGTGGTCGGGACAACTCTGGAAACACCATATATTTT.

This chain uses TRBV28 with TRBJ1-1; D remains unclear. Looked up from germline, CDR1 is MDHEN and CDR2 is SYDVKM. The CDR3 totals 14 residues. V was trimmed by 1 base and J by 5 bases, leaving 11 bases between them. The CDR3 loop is CASSLSSGRTEAFF. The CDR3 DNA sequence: TGTGCCAGCAGTTTATCCTCGGGGAGGACTGAAGCTTTCTTT.

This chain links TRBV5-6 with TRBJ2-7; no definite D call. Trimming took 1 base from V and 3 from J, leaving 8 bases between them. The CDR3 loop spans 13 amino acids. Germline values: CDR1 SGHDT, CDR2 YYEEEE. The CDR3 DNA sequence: TGTGCCAGCAGCTTGTTCACCTACTACGAGCAGTACTTC. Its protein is CASSLFTYYEQYF.

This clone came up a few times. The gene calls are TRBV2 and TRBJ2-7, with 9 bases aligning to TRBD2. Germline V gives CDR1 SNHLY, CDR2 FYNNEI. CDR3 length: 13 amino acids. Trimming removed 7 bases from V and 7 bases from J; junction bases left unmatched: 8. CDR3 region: CASTLAGSPEQYF. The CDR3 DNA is TGTGCCAGCACCCTAGCGGGGTCACCAGAGCAGTACTTC.

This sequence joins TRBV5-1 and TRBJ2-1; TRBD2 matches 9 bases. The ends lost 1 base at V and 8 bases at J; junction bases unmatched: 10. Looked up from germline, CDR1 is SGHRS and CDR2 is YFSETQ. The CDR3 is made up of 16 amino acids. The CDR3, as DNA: TGCGCCAGCAGCTTGCGTGTGGCGGGGGGGCTTGATGAGCAGTTCTTC. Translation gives CASSLRVAGGLDEQFF.

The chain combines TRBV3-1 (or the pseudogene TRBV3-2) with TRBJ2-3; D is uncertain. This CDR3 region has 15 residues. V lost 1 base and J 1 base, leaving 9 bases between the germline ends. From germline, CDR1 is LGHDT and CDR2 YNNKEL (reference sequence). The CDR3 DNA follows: TGTGCCAGCAGCCAAGCCGACTGGGGCACAGATACGCAGTATTTT. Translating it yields CASSQADWGTDTQYF.

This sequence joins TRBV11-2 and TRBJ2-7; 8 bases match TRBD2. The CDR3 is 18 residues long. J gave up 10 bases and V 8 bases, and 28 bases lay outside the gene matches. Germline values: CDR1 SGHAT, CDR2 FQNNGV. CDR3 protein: CASSPPLRRGGTLRGQYF. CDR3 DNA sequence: TGTGCCAGCTCCCCCCCCCTCAGACGGGGGGGAACCCTACGAGGCCAGTACTTC. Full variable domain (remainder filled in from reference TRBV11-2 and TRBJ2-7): EAGVAQSPRYKIIEKRQSVAFWCNPISGHATLYWYQQILGQGPKLLIQFQNNGVVDDSQLPKDRFSAERLKGVDSTLKIQPAKLEDSAVYLCASSPPLRRGGTLRGQYFGPGTRLTVT.

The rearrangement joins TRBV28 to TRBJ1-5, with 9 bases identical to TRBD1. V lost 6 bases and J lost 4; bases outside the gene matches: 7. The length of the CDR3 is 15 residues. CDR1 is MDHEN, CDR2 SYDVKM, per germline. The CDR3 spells CASRPPDRGNQPQHF. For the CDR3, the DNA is TGTGCCAGCAGGCCCCCGGACAGGGGAAATCAGCCCCAGCATTTT.

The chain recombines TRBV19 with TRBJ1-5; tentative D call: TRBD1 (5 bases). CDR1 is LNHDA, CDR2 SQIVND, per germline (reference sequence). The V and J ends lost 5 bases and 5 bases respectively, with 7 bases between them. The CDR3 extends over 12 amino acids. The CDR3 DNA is TGTGCCAGTAGTGACAGAGATCAGCCCCAGCATTTT. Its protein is CASSDRDQPQHF.

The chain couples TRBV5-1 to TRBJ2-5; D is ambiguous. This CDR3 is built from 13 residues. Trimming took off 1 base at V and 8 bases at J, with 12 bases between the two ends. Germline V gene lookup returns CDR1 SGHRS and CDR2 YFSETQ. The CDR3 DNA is TGCGCCAGCAGCTTGACGTGGATAGCAACCCAGTACTTC. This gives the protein CASSLTWIATQYF.

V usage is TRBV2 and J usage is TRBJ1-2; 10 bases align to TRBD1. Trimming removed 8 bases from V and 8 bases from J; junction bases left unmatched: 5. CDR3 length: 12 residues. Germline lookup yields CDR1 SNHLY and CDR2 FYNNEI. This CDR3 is CASEWTGGGYTF. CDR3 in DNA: TGTGCCAGCGAGTGGACAGGGGGAGGCTACACCTTC.

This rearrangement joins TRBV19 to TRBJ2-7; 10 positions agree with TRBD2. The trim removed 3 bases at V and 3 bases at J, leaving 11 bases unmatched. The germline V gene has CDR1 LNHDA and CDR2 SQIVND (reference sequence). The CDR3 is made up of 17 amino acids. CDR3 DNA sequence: TGTGCCAGTAGTATGGCTAGCGGGGGTTTTAAAGGCTACGAGCAGTACTTC. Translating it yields CASSMASGGFKGYEQYF. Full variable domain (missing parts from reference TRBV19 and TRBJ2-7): DGGITQSPKYLFRKEGQNVTLSCEQNLNHDAMYWYRQDPGQGLRLIYYSQIVNDFQKGDIAEGYSVSREKKESFPLTVTSAQKNPTAFYLCASSMASGGFKGYEQYFGPGTRLTVT.